This TCR beta chain stems from a study of blood T cell repertoires in COVID-19. Study summary: PBMCs, B-cell-depleted T cells, or T cells were the source of the cDNA or gDNA that made up the material.

This clone was observed a few times. V dropped 5 bases and J dropped 6 bases, with 10 bases sitting between them. Germline CDR1 and CDR2: SGHAT and FQNNGV. The CDR3 length is 12 residues. In the original workflow: Estimation of nucleated cell counts was performed using reference gene primer amplification. Clones were read by immunoSEQ multiplex PCR, and TCRdb kept only the in-frame ones, dropping some. V, J and clone size are taken as reported in that table, and D and trimming were inferred from the DNA itself. The sample carries 70,000 or so clones, 70% to 90% recorded once. The sequence was obtained from a man between 70 and 80 years old with active or convalescent COVID-19. This rearrangement joins TRBV11-2 to TRBJ1-2; D is unresolved. Sequenced sample: peripheral blood. CDR3 in amino acids: CASSPGSDGYTF. The CDR3 DNA sequence: TGTGCCAGCAGCCCGGGGTCGGATGGCTACACCTTC.